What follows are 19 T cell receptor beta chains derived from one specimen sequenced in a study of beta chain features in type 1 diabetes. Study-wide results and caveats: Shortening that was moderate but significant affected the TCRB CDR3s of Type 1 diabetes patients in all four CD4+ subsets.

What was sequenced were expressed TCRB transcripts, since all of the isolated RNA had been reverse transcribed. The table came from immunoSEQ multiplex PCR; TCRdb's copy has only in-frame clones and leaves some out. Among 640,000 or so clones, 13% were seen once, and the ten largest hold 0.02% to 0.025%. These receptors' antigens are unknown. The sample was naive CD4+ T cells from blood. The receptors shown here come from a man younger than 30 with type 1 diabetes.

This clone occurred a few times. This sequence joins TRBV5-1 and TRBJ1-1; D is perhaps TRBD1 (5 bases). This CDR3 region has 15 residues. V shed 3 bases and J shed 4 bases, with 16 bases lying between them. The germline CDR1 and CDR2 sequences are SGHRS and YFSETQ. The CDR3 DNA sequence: TGCGCCAGCAGCTCCCCGGGAGGGGCGAGCACTGAAGCTTTCTTT. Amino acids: CASSSPGGASTEAFF.

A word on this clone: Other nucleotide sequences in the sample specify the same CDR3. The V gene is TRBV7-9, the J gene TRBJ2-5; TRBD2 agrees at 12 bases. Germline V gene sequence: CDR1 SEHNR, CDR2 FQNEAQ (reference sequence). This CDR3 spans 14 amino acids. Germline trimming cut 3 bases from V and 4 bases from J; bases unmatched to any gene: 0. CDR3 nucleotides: TGTGCCAGCAGCTTGACTAGCGGGGGAGAGACCCAGTACTTC. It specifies CASSLTSGGETQYF.

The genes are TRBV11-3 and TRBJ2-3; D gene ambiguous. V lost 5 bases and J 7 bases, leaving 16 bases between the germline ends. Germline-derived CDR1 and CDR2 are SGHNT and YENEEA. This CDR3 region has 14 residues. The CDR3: CASSPVNAMNTQYF. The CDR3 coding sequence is TGTGCCAGCAGCCCCGTGAACGCTATGAATACGCAGTATTTT.

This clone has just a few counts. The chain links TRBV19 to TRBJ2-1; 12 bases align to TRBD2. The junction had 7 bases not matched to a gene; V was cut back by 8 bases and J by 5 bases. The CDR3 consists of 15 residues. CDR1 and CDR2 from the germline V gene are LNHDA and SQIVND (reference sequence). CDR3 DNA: TGTGCCAGTTGCCTTCTAGCGGGGGGGAACAATGAGCAGTTCTTC. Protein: CASCLLAGGNNEQFF.

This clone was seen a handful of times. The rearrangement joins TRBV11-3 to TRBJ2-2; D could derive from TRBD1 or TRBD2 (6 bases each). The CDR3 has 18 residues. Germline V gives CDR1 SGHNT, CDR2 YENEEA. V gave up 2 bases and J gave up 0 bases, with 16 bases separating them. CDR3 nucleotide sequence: TGTGCCAGCAGCTTACCCGGGGGATGGGACACGAACACCGGGGAGCTGTTTTTT. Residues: CASSLPGGWDTNTGELFF.

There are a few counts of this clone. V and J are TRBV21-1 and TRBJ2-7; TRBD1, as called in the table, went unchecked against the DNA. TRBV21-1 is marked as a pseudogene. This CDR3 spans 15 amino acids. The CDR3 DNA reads TGTGCCAGCAGCAGAACAGACAGGGCTTCCTACGAGCAGTACTTC. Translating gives CASSRTDRASYEQYF.

The CDR3 region is CASGGQGTYNEQFF. The CDR3 DNA follows: TGCGCCAGCGGCGGACAGGGAACCTACAATGAGCAGTTCTTC. The chain uses TRBV5-1 and TRBJ2-1; 8 nucleotides agree with TRBD1. Germline trimming cut 7 bases from V and 2 bases from J; bases unmatched to any gene: 5. CDR3 size: 14 residues. Germline V gene lookup returns CDR1 SGHRS and CDR2 YFSETQ.

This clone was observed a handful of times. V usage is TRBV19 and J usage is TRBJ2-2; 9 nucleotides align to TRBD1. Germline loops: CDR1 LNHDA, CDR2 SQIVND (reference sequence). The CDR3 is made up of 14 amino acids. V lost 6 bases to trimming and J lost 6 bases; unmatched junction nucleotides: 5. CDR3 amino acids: CASRGQGKAGELFF. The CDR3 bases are TGTGCCAGTAGAGGACAGGGGAAAGCCGGGGAGCTGTTTTTT.

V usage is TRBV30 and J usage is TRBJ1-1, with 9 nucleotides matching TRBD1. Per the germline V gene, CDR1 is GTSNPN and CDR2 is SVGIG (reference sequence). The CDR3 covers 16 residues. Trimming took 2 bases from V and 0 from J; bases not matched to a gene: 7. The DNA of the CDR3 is TGTGCCTGGAGTAGACTCGGGACAGGGATGAACACTGAAGCTTTCTTT. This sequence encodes CAWSRLGTGMNTEAFF.

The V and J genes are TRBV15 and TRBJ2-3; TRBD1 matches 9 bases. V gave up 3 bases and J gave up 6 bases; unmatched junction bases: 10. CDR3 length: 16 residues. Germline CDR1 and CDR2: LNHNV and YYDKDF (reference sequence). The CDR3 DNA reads TGTGCCACCAGCAGCACCGGGACAGGGCCCCAGGATACGCAGTATTTT. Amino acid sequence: CATSSTGTGPQDTQYF.

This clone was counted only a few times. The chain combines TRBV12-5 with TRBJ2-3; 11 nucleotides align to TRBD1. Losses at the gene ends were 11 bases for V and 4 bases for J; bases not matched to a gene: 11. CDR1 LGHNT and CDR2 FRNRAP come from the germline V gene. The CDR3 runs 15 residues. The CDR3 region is CASIPGTGGADTQYF. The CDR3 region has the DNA TGTGCTTCAATCCCCGGGACAGGGGGTGCAGATACGCAGTATTTT.

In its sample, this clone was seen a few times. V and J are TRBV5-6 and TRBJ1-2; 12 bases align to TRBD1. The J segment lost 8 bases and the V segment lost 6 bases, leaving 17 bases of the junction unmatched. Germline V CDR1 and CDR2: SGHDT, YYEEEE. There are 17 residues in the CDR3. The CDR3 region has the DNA TGTGCCAGCACCAGCTGGAAAAGGGACAGGGGGCCGCTGGGCTACACCTTC. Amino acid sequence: CASTSWKRDRGPLGYTF. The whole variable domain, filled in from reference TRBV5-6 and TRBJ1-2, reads DAGVTQSPTHLIKTRGQQVTLRCSPKSGHDTVSWYQQALGQGPQFIFQYYEEEERQRGNFPDRFSGHQFPNYSSELNVNALLLGDSALYLCASTSWKRDRGPLGYTFGSGTRLTVV.

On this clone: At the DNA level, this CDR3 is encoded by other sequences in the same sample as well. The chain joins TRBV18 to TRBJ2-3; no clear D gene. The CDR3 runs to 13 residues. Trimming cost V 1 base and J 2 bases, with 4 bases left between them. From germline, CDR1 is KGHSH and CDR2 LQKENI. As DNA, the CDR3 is TGTGCCAGCTCACCACTTAACACAGATACGCAGTATTTT. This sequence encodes CASSPLNTDTQYF.

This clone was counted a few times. CDR3 residues: CASSFPRGVGSPLHF. The CDR3 coding sequence is TGCGCCAGCAGCTTCCCCCGTGGGGTCGGCTCACCCCTCCACTTT. The chain carries TRBV4-1 and TRBJ1-6; D is unclear. Germline loops: CDR1 MGHRA, CDR2 YSYEKL. The CDR3 totals 15 residues. The V end lost 5 bases, the J end lost 10 bases, and 18 bases lay between the germline ends.

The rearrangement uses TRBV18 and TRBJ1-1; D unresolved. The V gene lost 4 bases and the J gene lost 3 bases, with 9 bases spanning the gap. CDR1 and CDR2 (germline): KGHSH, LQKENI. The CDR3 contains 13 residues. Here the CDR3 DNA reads TGTGCCAGCTCACTTACCGAGGACACTGAAGCTTTCTTT. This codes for CASSLTEDTEAFF.

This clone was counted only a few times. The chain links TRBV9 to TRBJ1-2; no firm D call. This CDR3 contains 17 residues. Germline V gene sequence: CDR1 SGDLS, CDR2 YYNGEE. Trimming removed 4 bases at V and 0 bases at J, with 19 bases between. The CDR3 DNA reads TGTGCCAGCAGCCCCACAGCGAGGAGAGAAACTAACTATGGCTACACCTTC. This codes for CASSPTARRETNYGYTF.

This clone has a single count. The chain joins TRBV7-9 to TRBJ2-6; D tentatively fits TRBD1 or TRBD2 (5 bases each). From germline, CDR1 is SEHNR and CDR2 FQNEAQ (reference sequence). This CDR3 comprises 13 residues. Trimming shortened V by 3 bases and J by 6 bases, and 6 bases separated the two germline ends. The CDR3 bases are TGTGCCAGCAGCTTGGGGACGGCCAACGTCCTGACTTTC. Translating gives CASSLGTANVLTF.

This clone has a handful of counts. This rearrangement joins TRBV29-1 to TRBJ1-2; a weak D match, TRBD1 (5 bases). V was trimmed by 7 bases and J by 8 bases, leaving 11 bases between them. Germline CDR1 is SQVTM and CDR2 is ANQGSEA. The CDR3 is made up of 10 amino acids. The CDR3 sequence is CSAGDFGYTF. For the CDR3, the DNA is TGCAGCGCCGGGGACTTCGGCTACACCTTC.

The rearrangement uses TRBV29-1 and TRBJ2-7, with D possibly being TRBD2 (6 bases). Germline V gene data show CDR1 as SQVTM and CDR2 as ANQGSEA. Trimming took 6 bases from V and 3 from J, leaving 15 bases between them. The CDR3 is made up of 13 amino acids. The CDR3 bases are TGCAGCGTAACTAGCATGGGCAACTACGAGCAGTACTTC. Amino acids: CSVTSMGNYEQYF.